The 31 T cell receptor beta chains in this list originate from one sample, sequenced in a study of tumor and adjacent non-tumor tissue in lung cancer. Three rounds of nested PCR, following a modified ARM-PCR protocol, produced the TCRbeta library. One entry per CDR3 protein results from TCRdb running MiXCR on the multiplex PCR reads. The data contain roughly 70,000 distinct CDR3 sequences, roughly 72% of them singletons. The template was RNA from unsorted bulk tissue. What was sequenced was lung tumor tissue. These receptors were taken from a man aged 55 to 70 with non-small cell lung cancer.

J is TRBJ2-5 and V is TRBV7-9; 7 bases are shared with TRBD2. The CDR3 length is 16 residues. J lost 5 bases, V lost 7 bases, and 16 bases had no gene match. CDR1 and CDR2 (germline): SEHNR, FQNEAQ (reference sequence). The CDR3 loop reads CASNLGRESRVETQYF. The CDR3 DNA reads TGTGCCAGCAACTTGGGGAGGGAGTCGAGGGTGGAGACCCAGTACTTC.

This clonotype was seen only a few times. One end of the junction does not line up with germline, which may come from a read error. DNA for the CDR3: TGCGCCAGCAGCTTGGCCTGGGGTGCAGATGAAGCTTACTTT. Protein sequence: CASSLAWGADEAYF. The chain is built from TRBV5-1 and TRBJ1-1; no clear D gene. Germline V gene lookup returns CDR1 SGHRS and CDR2 YFSETQ. The CDR3 totals 14 residues.

About this clonotype: Just one base apart from a much larger clone, this may be a read error. The chain couples TRBV30 to TRBJ2-7; possibly TRBD1 for D (5 bases). Germline CDR1 and CDR2: GTSNPN and SVGIG (reference sequence). The CDR3 loop spans 11 amino acids. Here the CDR3 DNA reads TGTGCCTGGAAAGGGGCATACGAGCATTACTTC. This sequence encodes CAWKGAYEHYF.

In its sample, this clonotype was seen a few times. No conserved phenylalanine or tryptophan is present at the end of the CDR3, so a read error is the likely explanation. This chain uses TRBV6-5 with TRBJ1-1; D uncertain. There are 15 residues in the CDR3. The V gene lost 0 bases and the J gene lost 6 bases, with 14 bases spanning the gap. Germline CDR1 and CDR2: MNHEY and SVGAGI. The CDR3 DNA sequence: TGTGCCAGCAGTTACTCCCGCGTGGGTGGGGCTGAAGCTTTCATT. It is translated as CASSYSRVGGAEAFI.

In its sample, this clonotype ranks as large (0.1 to 1%). The chain is built from TRBV20-1 and TRBJ1-1; D ambiguous. V was cut by 7 bases and J by 1 base, with 7 bases left in between. Germline values: CDR1 DFQATT, CDR2 SNEGSKA (reference sequence). This CDR3 spans 11 amino acids. CDR3 residues: CSVAGNTEAFF. The CDR3 nucleotides are TGCAGTGTTGCAGGGAACACTGAAGCTTTCTTT.

The CDR3, as DNA: TGCAGCGTGGGACTAGCGGGATTCGGGGAACAGTTCTTC. It yields the protein CSVGLAGFGEQFF. This chain uses TRBV29-1 with TRBJ2-1; 13 bases are shared with TRBD2. This CDR3 comprises 13 residues. With V trimmed by 6 bases and J by 13 bases, 9 bases remained unmatched. CDR1 is SQVTM and CDR2 is ANQGSEA in the germline V gene.

As concerns this clonotype: One junction end does not reproduce the germline sequence, and a read error may be involved. V and J are TRBV29-1 and TRBJ2-3; D gene unclear. The CDR3 length is 13 residues. Looked up from germline, CDR1 is SQVTM and CDR2 is ANQGSEA. Here the CDR3 reads CRVEARYGDTQYF. As DNA, the CDR3 is TGTAGGGTTGAAGCCCGTTATGGGGATACGCAGTATTTT.

This clonotype was found once. The junction departs from germline at one end; a sequencing error may be responsible. The chain has TRBV20-1 and TRBJ2-2; perhaps TRBD2 as D (5 bases). Germline CDR1 and CDR2: DFQATT and SNEGSKA (reference sequence). This CDR3 has 15 amino acids. The CDR3 DNA reads as TGCAGTGCTAAAGTCTCCGGGTCCAACACCGGGGAACTGTTTTTT. Its translation is CSAKVSGSNTGELFF.

On this clonotype itself: As the CDR3 is not closed by the conserved phenylalanine or tryptophan, this likely results from a read error. The chain carries TRBV6-6 and TRBJ1-5; no clear D. Germline CDR1 MNHNY, CDR2 SVGAGI (reference sequence). The CDR3 extends over 16 amino acids. Trimming left V 0 bases short and J 1 base short, with 10 bases between. The chain's CDR3 is CASSYSTDGSNQPQHI. DNA for the CDR3: TGTGCCAGCAGTTACTCCACAGATGGGAGCAATCAGCCCCAGCATATT.

Comment on this clonotype: A much larger clone is a single base away; this may be a read error. No conserved phenylalanine or tryptophan ends this CDR3, so it is likely a read error. The rearrangement uses TRBV6-5 and TRBJ2-1, with TRBD1 matching 7 bases. J lost 4 bases, V lost 6 bases, and 9 bases had no gene match. The CDR3 has 15 amino acids. The germline gives CDR1 MNHEY, CDR2 SVGAGI. The CDR3 reads CASSLRQGSYNEQFI. The CDR3 bases are TGTGCCAGCAGCTTAAGACAGGGCTCATACAATGAGCAGTTCATC.

This clonotype was picked up a small number of times. At one end the junction does not follow the germline gene, possibly because of a read error. The rearrangement links TRBV20-1 to TRBJ2-7; D is ambiguous. Germline CDR1 is DFQATT and CDR2 is SNEGSKA (reference sequence). The CDR3 is 17 amino acids. The CDR3 loop reads CSARDPLSSDRSYEQYF. The CDR3 DNA is TGTAGTGCTAGAGACCCCCTCTCGAGCGACCGCTCCTACGAGCAGTACTTC.

This clonotype was counted many times. This chain joins TRBV5-6 and TRBJ1-1; D not certain. The CDR3 length is 15 residues. Germline lookup yields CDR1 SGHDT and CDR2 YYEEEE. V lost 3 bases and J 5 bases, leaving 17 bases between the germline ends. The DNA of the CDR3 is TGTGCCAGCAGCTCTAGACAAATCTTGGGGACTGAAGCTTTCTTT. Residues: CASSSRQILGTEAFF. Variable domain in full (rest from reference TRBV5-6 and TRBJ1-1): DAGVTQSPTHLIKTRGQQVTLRCSPKSGHDTVSWYQQALGQGPQFIFQYYEEEERQRGNFPDRFSGHQFPNYSSELNVNALLLGDSALYLCASSSRQILGTEAFFGQGTRLTVV.

This clonotype was observed at least ten times. This chain links TRBV5-6 with TRBJ2-2, with D possibly being TRBD1 or TRBD2 (5 bases each). Between the trimmed V and J ends, which lost 2 bases and 5 bases, there was a span of 13 bases. The CDR3 runs to 15 residues. Germline lookup yields CDR1 SGHDT and CDR2 YYEEEE. CDR3 DNA: TGTGCCAGCAGCTTCAGAGGGGTGATAACCGGGGAGCTGTTTTTT. Amino acid sequence: CASSFRGVITGELFF.

This clonotype was found many times. Given a much more abundant clone one base away, this may be a read error. Lacking the conserved final phenylalanine or tryptophan, this CDR3 likely reflects a read error. V gene TRBV6-5 combines with J gene TRBJ2-5; D might be TRBD1 or TRBD2, each matching 5 bases. The V end was cut by 6 bases, the J end by 3 bases, with 14 bases between. The CDR3 sequence is 14 residues long. The germline V gene has CDR1 MNHEY and CDR2 SVGAGI. The CDR3 bases are TGTGCCAGCAGCCCGTCCCGGGGCAAAGAGACCCAGTACTCC. This gives the protein CASSPSRGKETQYS.

As regards this clonotype: At one of its ends the junction is not consistent with the germline gene, which may arise from a read error. The chain carries TRBV28 and TRBJ1-2, with D possibly TRBD1 on 5 matching bases. CDR1 is MDHEN and CDR2 is SYDVKM in the germline V gene. The CDR3 loop spans 14 amino acids. In nucleotides, the CDR3 is TGTGCCAGCACACCGGCCGGGGCTAACTATGGTTACACCTTC. It codes for CASTPAGANYGYTF.

A note on this clonotype: At one of its ends the junction is not consistent with the germline gene, which may arise from a read error. CDR3 sequence: CSVRTLVNEQFF. DNA for the CDR3: TGCAGTGTTAGAACCCTAGTAAATGAGCAGTTCTTC. This sequence joins TRBV20-1 and TRBJ2-1, with no clear D. The CDR3 has 12 amino acids. Germline values: CDR1 DFQATT, CDR2 SNEGSKA (reference sequence).

In the case of this clonotype: A read error may account for a junction end that differs from germline. V usage is TRBV29-1 and J usage is TRBJ2-7, with TRBD1 identical over 7 bases. CDR1 is SQVTM, CDR2 ANQGSEA, per germline. The CDR3 runs 15 residues. The CDR3 protein is CSVENLGRGLDEQYF. CDR3 coding DNA: TGCAGCGTTGAAAACCTCGGAAGGGGGCTTGACGAGCAGTATTTC.

In regard to this clonotype: The conserved closing phenylalanine or tryptophan is absent in this CDR3, likely reflecting a read error. The chain has TRBV6-1 and TRBJ2-4; tentative D call: TRBD1 (7 bases). Germline CDR1 reads MNHNS; CDR2 reads SASEGT. The CDR3 sequence is 14 residues long. The CDR3 nucleotides are TGTGCCGGCAGTGGAGCAGGGGGAGGTAACATTCAGTACTTA. This encodes CAGSGAGGGNIQYL.

This clonotype showed up just a few times. The junction and the germline gene differ at one end; a read error may be behind it. This chain connects TRBV20-1 to TRBJ2-7, with 9 bases that match TRBD1. The CDR3 has 14 amino acids. From germline, CDR1 is DFQATT and CDR2 SNEGSKA (reference sequence). Here the CDR3 reads CSTPLTGGRNEQYF. The CDR3 coding sequence is TGCAGTACACCACTCACAGGGGGCAGGAACGAGCAGTACTTT.

This clonotype came up many times. At one end, the junction sequence differs from germline, possibly due to a read error. CDR3 region: CASRLGWTSDYEQYF. The DNA of the CDR3 is TGCGCCAGCAGGTTGGGGTGGACTAGCGACTACGAGCAGTACTTC. The V gene is TRBV5-1, the J gene TRBJ2-7; 9 bases agree with TRBD2. Germline V gives CDR1 SGHRS, CDR2 YFSETQ. The length of the CDR3 is 15 residues.

Concerning this clonotype: The germline gene is not matched at one end of the junction; a read error may be the cause. The chain has TRBV29-1 and TRBJ1-2, with a possible D match to TRBD1 (5 bases). The CDR3 consists of 10 residues. Per the germline V gene, CDR1 is SQVTM and CDR2 is ANQGSEA. The CDR3 DNA sequence: TGTAGCGTAGGAGGGGAATGCTACACCTTC. It is translated as CSVGGECYTF.

In this sample, this clonotype turned up a few times. One junction end does not reproduce the germline sequence, and a read error may be involved. The rearrangement uses TRBV29-1 and TRBJ1-5, with D hard to call. This CDR3 comprises 14 residues. The germline gives CDR1 SQVTM, CDR2 ANQGSEA. The CDR3 nucleotides are TGCGGCGTTAGGACCGGTCATAGCAATCAGCCCCAGCATTTT. Protein product: CGVRTGHSNQPQHF. Variable domain in full (rest from reference TRBV29-1 and TRBJ1-5): SAVISQKPSRDICQRGTSLTIQCQVDSQVTMMFWYRQQPGQSLTLIATANQGSEATYESGFVIDKFPISRPNLTFSTLTVSNMSPEDSSIYLCGVRTGHSNQPQHFGDGTRLSIL.

This rearrangement joins TRBV20-1 to TRBJ2-7; no definite D call. Germline loops: CDR1 DFQATT, CDR2 SNEGSKA (reference sequence). This CDR3 has 12 residues. Trimming cost V 6 bases and J 0 bases, with 9 bases left between them. CDR3 region: CSALVDSYEQYF. CDR3 coding DNA: TGCAGTGCCTTAGTGGACTCCTACGAGCAGTACTTC.

V gene TRBV10-3 combines with J gene TRBJ2-3, with 8 bases lining up with TRBD1. CDR3 size: 16 residues. With 3 bases clipped from V and 3 bases from J, the junction kept 8 bases outside the gene matches. From germline, CDR1 is ENHRY and CDR2 SYGVKD. DNA of the CDR3: TGTGCCATCAGTGAAAGCGGACAGGGTGCGACAGATACGCAGTATTTT. Its translation: CAISESGQGATDTQYF.

This clonotype was counted at least ten times. The chain recombines TRBV10-3 with TRBJ2-1, with TRBD2 matching over 11 bases. CDR3 length: 14 amino acids. J lost 9 bases, V lost 10 bases, and 11 bases had no gene match. The germline V gene encodes CDR1 ENHRY and CDR2 SYGVKD. The CDR3 nucleotides read TGTGCCACCCTACTAGCGGGAGATTTCGGTGAGCAGTTCTTC. The encoded protein is CATLLAGDFGEQFF.

This clonotype appeared many times. This chain joins TRBV28 and TRBJ2-6; 9 bases are a match to TRBD2. The CDR3 spans 17 residues. The V gene's germline CDR1 is MDHEN and CDR2 SYDVKM. The trim removed 5 bases at V and 3 bases at J, leaving 8 bases unmatched. CDR3 nucleotide sequence: TGTGCCAGCAGTGATTATAGCGGGAGCTATGGGGCCAACGTCCTGACTTTC. Translated: CASSDYSGSYGANVLTF.

Details on this clonotype: Since a much larger clone is just one base distant, this may be a read error. J is TRBJ2-7 and V is TRBV7-8; D unclear. The germline gives CDR1 SGHVS, CDR2 FQNEAQ. The CDR3 consists of 12 residues. Here the CDR3 reads CTSSFQGHEQYF. CDR3 sequence (DNA): TGTACCAGCAGCTTTCAAGGGCACGAGCAGTACTTC.

This clonotype was seen a handful of times. The chain joins TRBV29-1 to TRBJ2-5; tentatively, D is TRBD1 (6 bases). The germline CDR1 and CDR2 sequences are SQVTM and ANQGSEA. V lost 6 bases and J 11 bases, leaving 22 bases between the germline ends. This CDR3 is built from 13 residues. For the CDR3, the DNA is TGCAGCGTGGGGGCGGCTGCTCTTTGGAAACAGTACTTC. Encoded protein: CSVGAAALWKQYF.

Remarks on this clonotype: A much larger clone lies one base from this, so it may be a read error. The V gene is TRBV29-1, the J gene TRBJ2-1; the D gene could be TRBD1 or TRBD2 (5 bases each). Looked up from germline, CDR1 is SQVTM and CDR2 is ANQGSEA. The V end was cut by 1 base, the J end by 12 bases, with 16 bases between. The CDR3 consists of 13 residues. The DNA for the CDR3 is TGCAGCGTTGAAGGATCGAGGGGAAACGGGCAGTTCTTC. Translated: CSVEGSRGNGQFF.

This clonotype was counted between two and nine times. The gene calls are TRBV2 and TRBJ1-5; 7 bases map to TRBD1. Germline V CDR1 and CDR2: SNHLY, FYNNEI. The CDR3 is 14 amino acids. Trimming took 3 bases from V and 6 from J; bases not matched to a gene: 5. CDR3 residues: CASSEGRGFQPQHF. In nucleotides, the CDR3 is TGTGCCAGCAGTGAGGGCAGGGGGTTTCAGCCCCAGCATTTT.

To note about this clonotype: A read error may produce the germline difference seen at one junction end. The V and J genes are TRBV5-1 and TRBJ2-1; 8 bases are shared with TRBD2. The CDR3 spans 14 residues. Germline CDR1 and CDR2: SGHRS and YFSETQ. Here the CDR3 reads CASILGLENNEQFF. Here the CDR3 DNA reads TGCGCCAGCATCTTGGGACTAGAAAACAATGAGCAGTTCTTC.